The present TCR beta chain was sequenced within a study of cytotoxic CD8 clonotypes in ibrutinib-treated CLL. About the research overall: Mean yields were about 260,000 productive templates and some 90,000 productive rearrangements per sample. Notes on the study in general: Whereas clonality rose at ibrutinib response, it declined toward baseline at progression. Clonality (at baseline) was higher than in age-matched healthy donors and tracked circulating CD8+ T-cell counts.

This clone was observed a few times. Its antigen is unidentified. The germline CDR1 and CDR2 sequences are ENHRY and SYGVKD. V was shortened by 0 bases and J by 15 bases, with 11 bases between the two germline ends. This CDR3 has 12 amino acids. Investigators sought sequencing depths of between 1 in 200,000 and 1 in 1 million T cells. Clones were read by immunoSEQ multiplex PCR, and TCRdb kept only the in-frame ones, dropping some. The table records more than 30,000 clones, 60% to 80% of them present only once. The genes are TRBV10-3 and TRBJ1-4; D call uncertain. This receptor was obtained from a human donor with chronic lymphocytic leukemia. The starting material was PBMCs, obtained before ibrutinib treatment. CDR3 coding DNA: TGTGCCATCAGTGAGTCTGCAGCAACCTTGTTTTTT. Translation: CAISESAATLFF.